Following are 21 T cell receptor beta chains from one sample sequenced in a study of cytomegalovirus exposure and HLA in healthy donors. PCR involved 60 Vbeta and 13 Jbeta primers. Some clones are missing from TCRdb's copy, which holds only in-frame ones; the method was immunoSEQ multiplex PCR. The repertoire holds tens of thousands of clones, with 80% to 90% as singletons. Sequenced material: PBMCs. These receptors all come from a woman aged 25 to 39 in good health and CMV-seronegative.

This chain joins TRBV14 and TRBJ2-3; 13 nucleotides align to TRBD2. Germline-derived CDR1 and CDR2 are SGHDN and FVKESK. The V and J ends lost 5 bases and 2 bases, in that order; junction bases with no gene match: 4. The CDR3 consists of 16 residues. CDR3 protein: CASSITSGGATDTQYF. DNA for the CDR3: TGTGCCAGCAGCATCACTAGCGGGGGGGCCACAGATACGCAGTATTTT.

The J gene is TRBJ2-2, the V gene TRBV7-9; 7 nucleotides agree with TRBD2. Germline assignment: CDR1 SEHNR and CDR2 FQNEAQ (reference sequence). V was pared by 4 bases and J by 7 bases, with 15 bases of the junction left unmatched. This CDR3 contains 17 residues. CDR3 residues: CASSSLADNLGGGELFF. The CDR3 DNA reads as TGTGCCAGCAGCTCCCTAGCGGACAACCTGGGCGGCGGGGAGCTGTTTTTT.

This chain links TRBV11-3 with TRBJ2-3, with D possibly TRBD2 on 5 matching bases. The CDR3 totals 15 residues. V shed 5 bases and J shed 2 bases, with 14 bases lying between them. Germline loops: CDR1 SGHNT, CDR2 YENEEA. CDR3 nucleotide sequence: TGTGCCAGCAGCCAGCGGCAGGATAACACAGATACGCAGTATTTT. It yields the protein CASSQRQDNTDTQYF.

The chain uses TRBV7-2 and TRBJ2-7, with 12 bases matching TRBD2. The CDR3 spans 15 residues. With 5 bases clipped from V and 3 bases from J, the junction kept 5 bases outside the gene matches. Germline assignment: CDR1 SGHTA and CDR2 FQGNSA. The chain's CDR3 is CASSVRTSGIYEQYF. The CDR3 DNA reads as TGTGCCAGCAGCGTAAGGACTAGCGGGATCTACGAGCAGTACTTC. Combining the CDR3 with reference TRBV7-2 and TRBJ2-7 gives the whole variable domain GAGVSQSPSNKVTEKGKDVELRCDPISGHTALYWYRQSLGQGLEFLIYFQGNSAPDKSGLPSDRFSAERTGGSVSTLTIQRTQQEDSAVYLCASSVRTSGIYEQYFGPGTRLTVT.

V is TRBV2 and J is TRBJ2-2, with a possible D match to TRBD1 (6 bases). CDR3 length equals 14 residues. With 8 bases removed from V and 3 bases from J, the gap between germline ends came to 13 bases. In germline, CDR1 is SNHLY, CDR2 FYNNEI. CDR3 protein: CASSGTLDTGELFF. DNA for the CDR3: TGTGCCAGCTCCGGGACATTGGACACCGGGGAGCTGTTTTTT.

The J gene is TRBJ1-3, the V gene TRBV27, with D perhaps TRBD1 (5 bases). This CDR3 has 15 amino acids. The germline V and J ends were trimmed by 5 bases and 2 bases, with 13 bases remaining between them. Germline CDR1 and CDR2: MNHEY and SMNVEV (reference sequence). The CDR3 spells CASSSSPGTGNTIYF. The CDR3 nucleotides read TGTGCCAGCAGTAGCTCCCCAGGGACTGGAAACACCATATATTTT.

The genes are TRBV27 and TRBJ1-4; D gene unclear. V was shortened by 0 bases and J by 5 bases, with 10 bases between the two germline ends. Germline loops: CDR1 MNHEY, CDR2 SMNVEV (reference sequence). The CDR3 contains 15 residues. CDR3 in amino acids: CASSLSKLRNEKLFF. As DNA, the CDR3 is TGTGCCAGCAGTTTATCGAAACTGAGAAATGAAAAACTGTTTTTT.

A single count supports this clone. The chain employs TRBV5-1 and TRBJ1-2, with D possibly being TRBD1 (6 bases). The V gene lost 4 bases and the J gene lost 4 bases, with 11 bases spanning the gap. This CDR3 is 13 amino acids long. Looked up from germline, CDR1 is SGHRS and CDR2 is YFSETQ. CDR3 DNA sequence: TGCGCCAGCAGCATCGGGACACTCTATGGCTACACCTTC. Translated, it gives CASSIGTLYGYTF.

This chain connects TRBV5-6 to TRBJ1-2; D unclear. Germline V gives CDR1 SGHDT, CDR2 YYEEEE. The V end was cut by 3 bases, the J end by 8 bases, with 8 bases between. This CDR3 has 11 residues. The CDR3 protein is CASSWRGGYTF. The CDR3 nucleotides are TGTGCCAGCAGCTGGCGAGGGGGCTACACCTTC.

The rearrangement joins TRBV5-4 to TRBJ1-2; the D gene is possibly TRBD1 (5 bases). Per germline, CDR1 SGHNT and CDR2 YYREEE (reference sequence). Trimming shortened V by 0 bases and J by 5 bases, and 14 bases separated the two germline ends. The CDR3 has 15 amino acids. The CDR3 protein is CASSLDRGRGYGYTF. CDR3 DNA sequence: TGTGCCAGCAGCTTGGATAGGGGACGGGGGTATGGCTACACCTTC.

The V gene is TRBV18, the J gene TRBJ1-1; D might be TRBD1 (6 bases). V lost 7 bases, J lost 1 base, and 10 bases lay in between. The CDR3 consists of 13 residues. From germline, CDR1 is KGHSH and CDR2 LQKENI. CDR3 coding DNA: TGTGCCAGCTTATCACAGGGGAACACTGAAGCTTTCTTT. It yields the protein CASLSQGNTEAFF.

The chain recombines TRBV6-5 with TRBJ1-2; 8 bases fit TRBD1. Losses at the gene ends were 6 bases for V and 5 bases for J; bases not matched to a gene: 11. The CDR3 sequence is 15 residues long. Germline lookup yields CDR1 MNHEY and CDR2 SVGAGI. The CDR3: CASSYRGQGLYGYTF. Written as DNA, the CDR3 is TGTGCCAGCAGCTACCGAGGACAGGGACTATATGGCTACACCTTC.

V gene TRBV29-1 combines with J gene TRBJ1-2, with D perhaps TRBD1 (6 bases). Trimming left V 5 bases short and J 4 bases short, with 14 bases between. Per the germline V gene, CDR1 is SQVTM and CDR2 is ANQGSEA. The CDR3 length is 13 residues. CDR3 sequence: CSVKQGSLYGYTF. CDR3 in DNA: TGCAGCGTTAAACAGGGTTCCCTCTATGGCTACACCTTC.

This chain links TRBV6-5 with TRBJ2-7, with D maybe TRBD1 (6 bases). Germline V gene sequence: CDR1 MNHEY, CDR2 SVGAGI. Trimming took off 5 bases at V and 4 bases at J, with 18 bases between the two ends. This CDR3 has 15 residues. The CDR3 coding sequence is TGTGCCAGCAGTAACCCTCGGACAGCCACGTACGAGCAGTACTTC. Its protein product is CASSNPRTATYEQYF.

The rearrangement joins TRBV7-9 to TRBJ1-4; D perhaps matches TRBD1 (5 bases). Germline V gene lookup returns CDR1 SEHNR and CDR2 FQNEAQ (reference sequence). The CDR3 length is 16 residues. Trimming removed 5 bases at V and 8 bases at J, with 21 bases between. As DNA, the CDR3 is TGTGCCAGCAGCCCGAGCAGGGTCGGACGTGGAGAAAAACTGTTTTTT. Encoded protein: CASSPSRVGRGEKLFF.

The chain employs TRBV14 and TRBJ1-2, with D possibly being TRBD1 (5 bases). V was pared by 0 bases and J by 13 bases, with 18 bases between. Germline CDR1 and CDR2: SGHDN and FVKESK. The CDR3 covers 14 residues. CDR3 bases: TGTGCCAGCAGCCAAGATCTAGATCGACAGCCCGGCACCTTC. Its protein is CASSQDLDRQPGTF.

The V call is TRBV7-9, the J call TRBJ2-3; D unclear. The CDR3 loop spans 15 amino acids. V lost 5 bases and J lost 0, with 12 bases in between. Germline V gene sequence: CDR1 SEHNR, CDR2 FQNEAQ (reference sequence). The CDR3 nucleotides read TGTGCCAGCAGCCTTCTACGACTCAGCACAGATACGCAGTATTTT. Translated: CASSLLRLSTDTQYF.

The rearrangement uses TRBV2 and TRBJ1-1; TRBD1 agrees at 8 bases. Trimming removed 6 bases from V and 1 base from J; junction bases left unmatched: 10. CDR1 and CDR2 from the germline V gene are SNHLY and FYNNEI. CDR3 size: 16 residues. The CDR3 DNA is TGTGCCAGCAGAGAGATAAACAGGGGGGAGAACACTGAAGCTTTCTTT. It specifies CASREINRGENTEAFF.

CDR3 residues: CASALPRQGAQPQHF. DNA of the CDR3: TGTGCCAGTGCCCTCCCCAGGCAGGGGGCACAGCCCCAGCATTTT. V and J are TRBV19 and TRBJ1-5, with TRBD1 matching over 8 bases. The CDR3 extends over 15 amino acids. The V gene end was trimmed by 8 bases and the J gene end by 7 bases; junction bases not matched to a gene: 13. CDR1 is LNHDA, CDR2 SQIVND, per germline (reference sequence).

The chain links TRBV6-5 to TRBJ1-1; TRBD1 is a possible D gene (5 bases). CDR3 length: 15 residues. The V and J ends lost 2 bases and 0 bases respectively, with 10 bases between them. CDR1 and CDR2 from the germline V gene are MNHEY and SVGAGI. The CDR3 DNA reads as TGTGCCAGCAGTTACCCAAGGGGCATGAACACTGAAGCTTTCTTT. It encodes CASSYPRGMNTEAFF.

The chain carries TRBV5-6 and TRBJ2-7; TRBD1 matches at 9 bases. V lost 4 bases and J lost 0; bases outside the gene matches: 8. The length of the CDR3 is 16 residues. From germline, CDR1 is SGHDT and CDR2 YYEEEE. CDR3 bases: TGTGCCAGCAGCGGAACCGGGACAGGGAACTCCTACGAGCAGTACTTC. This translates into CASSGTGTGNSYEQYF.